This T cell receptor beta chain derives from a study of CD8 T cells in Susac syndrome. The RNA input was roughly 0.45 to 1 ug, and it was reverse transcribed with random hexamers. Via MiXCR, TCRdb re-called the immunoSEQ multiplex PCR reads, giving one row per CDR3 protein. The sample has approximately 70,000 distinct CDR3 sequences; just under 95% are singletons. Germline CDR1 reads SGHVS; CDR2 reads FQNEAQ. CDR3 length: 13 amino acids. Trimming cost V 8 bases and J 1 base, with 6 bases left between them. The rearrangement links TRBV7-8 to TRBJ2-6; D gene unclear. Sequences were obtained from CD8+ T cells from PBMCs. The TCR sequence derives from a human donor in good health. The CDR3 region has the DNA TGTGCCAGCCTGTTATCTGGGGCCAACGTCCTGACTTTC. It codes for CASLLSGANVLTF. Using reference TRBV7-8 and TRBJ2-6 for the parts outside the CDR3, the full variable domain is GAGVSQSPRYKVAKRGQDVALRCDPISGHVSLFWYQQALGQGPEFLTYFQNEAQLDKSGLPSDRFFAERPEGSVSTLKIQRTQQEDSAVYLCASLLSGANVLTFGAGSRLTVL.